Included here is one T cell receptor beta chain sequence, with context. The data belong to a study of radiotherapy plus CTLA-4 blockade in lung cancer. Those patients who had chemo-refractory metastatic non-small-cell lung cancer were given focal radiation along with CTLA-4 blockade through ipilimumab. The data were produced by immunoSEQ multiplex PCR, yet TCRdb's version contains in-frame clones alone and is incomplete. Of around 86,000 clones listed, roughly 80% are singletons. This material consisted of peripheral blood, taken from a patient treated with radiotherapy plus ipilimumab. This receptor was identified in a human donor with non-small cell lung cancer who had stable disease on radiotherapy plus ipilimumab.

Here the CDR3 DNA reads TGTGCCTGGAGTGGTCCGCTTCGCACAGATACGCAGTATTTT. Translation: CAWSGPLRTDTQYF. This chain joins TRBV30 and TRBJ2-3; D gene unclear. The ends were cut back, 1 base at V and 1 base at J, with 9 bases in the middle. This CDR3 has 14 amino acids. Germline-derived CDR1 and CDR2 are GTSNPN and SVGIG (reference sequence).